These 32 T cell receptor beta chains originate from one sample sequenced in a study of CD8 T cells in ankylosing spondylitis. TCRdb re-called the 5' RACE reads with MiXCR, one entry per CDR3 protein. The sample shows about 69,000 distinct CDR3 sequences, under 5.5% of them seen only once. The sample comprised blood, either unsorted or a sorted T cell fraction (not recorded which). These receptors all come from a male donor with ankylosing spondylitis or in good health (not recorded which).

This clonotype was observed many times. The CDR3 sequence: CASSSGSNQPQHF. CDR3 in DNA: TGCGCCAGCAGTTCGGGCAGCAATCAGCCCCAGCATTTT. The chain uses TRBV5-1 and TRBJ1-5; D uncertain. Trimming cost V 5 bases and J 1 base, with 7 bases left between them. The CDR3 consists of 13 residues. The germline CDR1 and CDR2 sequences are SGHRS and YFSETQ. Full variable domain (missing parts from reference TRBV5-1 and TRBJ1-5): KAGVTQTPRYLIKTRGQQVTLSCSPISGHRSVSWYQQTPGQGLQFLFEYFSETQRNKGNFPGRFSGRQFSNSRSEMNVSTLELGDSALYLCASSSGSNQPQHFGDGTRLSIL.

CDR3 coding DNA: TGTGCCAGCAGCTTAGGGGGGGCGACCGGGGAGCTGTTTTTT. This encodes CASSLGGATGELFF. The chain uses TRBV11-2 and TRBJ2-2; TRBD1 or TRBD2 may be the D gene (6 bases each). Trimming stripped 1 base from V and 5 bases from J, with 8 bases between. CDR1 and CDR2 (germline): SGHAT, FQNNGV. The CDR3 length is 14 residues. Full variable domain (missing parts from reference TRBV11-2 and TRBJ2-2): EAGVAQSPRYKIIEKRQSVAFWCNPISGHATLYWYQQILGQGPKLLIQFQNNGVVDDSQLPKDRFSAERLKGVDSTLKIQPAKLEDSAVYLCASSLGGATGELFFGEGSRLTVL.

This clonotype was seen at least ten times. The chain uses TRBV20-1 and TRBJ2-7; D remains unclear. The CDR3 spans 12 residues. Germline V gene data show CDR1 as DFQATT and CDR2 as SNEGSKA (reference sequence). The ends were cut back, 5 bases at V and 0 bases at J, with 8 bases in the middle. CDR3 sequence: CSAPTRSYEQYF. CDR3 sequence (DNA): TGCAGTGCTCCCACACGCTCCTACGAGCAGTACTTC.

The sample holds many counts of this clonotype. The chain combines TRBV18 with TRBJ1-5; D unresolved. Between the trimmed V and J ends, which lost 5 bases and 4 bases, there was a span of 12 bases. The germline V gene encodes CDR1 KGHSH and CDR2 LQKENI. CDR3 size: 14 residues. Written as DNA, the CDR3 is TGTGCCAGCTCAGGGGTGGACCGGAATCAGCCCCAGCATTTT. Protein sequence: CASSGVDRNQPQHF.

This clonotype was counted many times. DNA of the CDR3: TGTGCCAGTTCAGGGCTAGCGGGGGATAACACCGGGGAGCTGTTTTTT. It encodes CASSGLAGDNTGELFF. The chain employs TRBV12-3 or TRBV12-4 and TRBJ2-2; 10 nucleotides align to TRBD2. The CDR3 totals 16 residues. Germline trimming cut 9 bases from V and 2 bases from J; bases unmatched to any gene: 9.

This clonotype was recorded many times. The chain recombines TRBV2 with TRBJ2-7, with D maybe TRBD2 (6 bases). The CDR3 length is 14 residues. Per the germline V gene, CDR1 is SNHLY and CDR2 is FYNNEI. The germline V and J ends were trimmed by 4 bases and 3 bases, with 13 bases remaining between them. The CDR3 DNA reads TGTGCCAGCAGTGGGTTGGGACTGAGCTACGAGCAGTACTTC. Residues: CASSGLGLSYEQYF.

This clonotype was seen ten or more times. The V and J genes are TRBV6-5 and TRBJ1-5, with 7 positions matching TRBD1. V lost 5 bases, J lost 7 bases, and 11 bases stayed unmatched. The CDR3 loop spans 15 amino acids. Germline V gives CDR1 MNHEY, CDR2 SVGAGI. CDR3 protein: CASSHKSTGEQPQHF. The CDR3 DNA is TGTGCCAGCAGTCACAAAAGCACAGGGGAACAGCCCCAGCATTTT.

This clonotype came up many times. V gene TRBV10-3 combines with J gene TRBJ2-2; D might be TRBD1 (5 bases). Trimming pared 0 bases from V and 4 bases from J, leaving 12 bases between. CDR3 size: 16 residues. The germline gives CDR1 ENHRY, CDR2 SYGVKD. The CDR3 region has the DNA TGTGCCATCAGTGAGTCAGGGGTAACGGTCACCGGGGAGCTGTTTTTT. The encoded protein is CAISESGVTVTGELFF.

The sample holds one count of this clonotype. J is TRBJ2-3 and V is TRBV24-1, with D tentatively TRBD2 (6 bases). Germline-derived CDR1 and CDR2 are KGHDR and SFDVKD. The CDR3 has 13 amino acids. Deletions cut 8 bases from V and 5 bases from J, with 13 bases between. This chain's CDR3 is CATKDQAGDTQYF. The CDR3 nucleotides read TGTGCCACCAAGGACCAAGCGGGAGATACGCAGTATTTT.

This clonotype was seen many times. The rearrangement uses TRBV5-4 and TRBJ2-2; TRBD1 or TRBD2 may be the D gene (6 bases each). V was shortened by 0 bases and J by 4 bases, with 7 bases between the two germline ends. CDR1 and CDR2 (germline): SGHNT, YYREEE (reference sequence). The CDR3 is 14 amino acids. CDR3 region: CASSLEGGTGELFF. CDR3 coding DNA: TGTGCCAGCAGCTTGGAGGGGGGCACCGGGGAGCTGTTTTTT.

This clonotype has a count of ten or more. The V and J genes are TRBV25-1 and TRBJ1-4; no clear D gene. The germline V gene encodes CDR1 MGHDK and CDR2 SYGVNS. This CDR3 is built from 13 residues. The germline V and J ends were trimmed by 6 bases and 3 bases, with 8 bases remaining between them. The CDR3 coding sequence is TGTGCCAGCAGCCTCGGGGCTAATGAAAAACTGTTTTTT. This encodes CASSLGANEKLFF. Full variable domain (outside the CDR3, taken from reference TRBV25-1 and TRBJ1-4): EADIYQTPRYLVIGTGKKITLECSQTMGHDKMYWYQQDPGMELHLIHYSYGVNSTEKGDLSSESTVSRIRTEHFPLTLESARPSHTSQYLCASSLGANEKLFFGSGTQLSVL.

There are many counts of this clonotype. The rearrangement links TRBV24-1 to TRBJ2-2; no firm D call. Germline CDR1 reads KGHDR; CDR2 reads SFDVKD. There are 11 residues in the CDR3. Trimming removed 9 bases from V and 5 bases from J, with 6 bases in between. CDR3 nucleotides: TGTGCCACCGAGACGACCGGGGAGCTGTTTTTT. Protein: CATETTGELFF.

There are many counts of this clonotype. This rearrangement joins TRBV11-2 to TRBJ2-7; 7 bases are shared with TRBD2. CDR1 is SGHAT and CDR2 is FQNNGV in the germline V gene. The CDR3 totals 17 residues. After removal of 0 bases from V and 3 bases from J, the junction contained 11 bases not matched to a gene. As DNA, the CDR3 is TGTGCCAGCAGCTTAGATCCGGGAGGTTGGGGAATCTACGAGCAGTACTTC. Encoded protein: CASSLDPGGWGIYEQYF.

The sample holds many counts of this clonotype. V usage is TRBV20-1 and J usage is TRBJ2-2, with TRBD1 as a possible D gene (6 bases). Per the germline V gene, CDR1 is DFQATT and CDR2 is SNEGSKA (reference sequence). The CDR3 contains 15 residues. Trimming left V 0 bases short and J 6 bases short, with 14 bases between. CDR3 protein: CSAREHSTGPGELFF. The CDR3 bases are TGCAGTGCTAGAGAACACTCAACAGGGCCCGGGGAGCTGTTTTTT.

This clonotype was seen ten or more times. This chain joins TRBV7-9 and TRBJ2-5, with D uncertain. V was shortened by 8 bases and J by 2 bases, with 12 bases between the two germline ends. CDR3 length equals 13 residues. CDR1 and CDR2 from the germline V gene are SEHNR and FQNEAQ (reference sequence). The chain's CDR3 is CASRGRVQETQYF. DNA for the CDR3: TGTGCCAGCCGAGGTCGGGTACAAGAGACCCAGTACTTC.

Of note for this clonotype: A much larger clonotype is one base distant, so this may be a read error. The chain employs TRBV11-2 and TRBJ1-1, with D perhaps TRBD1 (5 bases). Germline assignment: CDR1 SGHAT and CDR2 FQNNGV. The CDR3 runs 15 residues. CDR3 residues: CVSSLVWGGRAEAFF. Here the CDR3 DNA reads TGTGTCAGCAGCTTAGTATGGGGGGGTCGGGCTGAAGCTTTCTTT.

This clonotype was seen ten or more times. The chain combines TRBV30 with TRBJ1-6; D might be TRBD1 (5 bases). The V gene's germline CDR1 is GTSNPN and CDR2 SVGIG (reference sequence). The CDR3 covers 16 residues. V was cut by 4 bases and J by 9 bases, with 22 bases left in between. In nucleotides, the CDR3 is TGTGCCTGGACCAACCTAGGTCAGGGTGAGGGTTCACCCCTCCACTTT. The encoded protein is CAWTNLGQGEGSPLHF.

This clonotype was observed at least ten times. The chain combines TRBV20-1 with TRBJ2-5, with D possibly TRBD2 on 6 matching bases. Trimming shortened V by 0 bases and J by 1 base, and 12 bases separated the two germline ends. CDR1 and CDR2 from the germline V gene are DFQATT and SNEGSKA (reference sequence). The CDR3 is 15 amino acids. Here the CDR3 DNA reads TGCAGTGCTAGAGATCAGGGACTGGTCCAAGAGACCCAGTACTTC. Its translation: CSARDQGLVQETQYF.

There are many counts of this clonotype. The CDR3 protein is CSAKRGVSGELFF. CDR3 bases: TGCAGTGCTAAACGGGGGGTTTCCGGGGAGCTGTTTTTT. This chain connects TRBV20-1 to TRBJ2-2, with 7 bases fitting TRBD2. Trimming took 4 bases from V and 6 from J; bases not matched to a gene: 5. CDR3 size: 13 residues. Germline CDR1 DFQATT, CDR2 SNEGSKA (reference sequence).

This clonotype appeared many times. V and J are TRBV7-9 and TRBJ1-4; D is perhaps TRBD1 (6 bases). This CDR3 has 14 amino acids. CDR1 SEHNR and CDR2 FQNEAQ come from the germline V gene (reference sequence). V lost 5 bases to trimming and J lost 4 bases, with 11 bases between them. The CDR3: CASSLGQLNEKLFF. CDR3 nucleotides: TGTGCCAGCAGCCTAGGACAGCTTAATGAAAAACTGTTTTTT.

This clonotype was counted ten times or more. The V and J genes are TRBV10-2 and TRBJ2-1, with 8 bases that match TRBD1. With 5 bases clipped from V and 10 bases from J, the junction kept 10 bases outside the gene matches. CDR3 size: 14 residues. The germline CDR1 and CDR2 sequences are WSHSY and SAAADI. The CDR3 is CASSPGVQGEEQFF. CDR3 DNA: TGCGCCAGCAGTCCCGGGGTACAGGGGGAAGAGCAGTTCTTC.

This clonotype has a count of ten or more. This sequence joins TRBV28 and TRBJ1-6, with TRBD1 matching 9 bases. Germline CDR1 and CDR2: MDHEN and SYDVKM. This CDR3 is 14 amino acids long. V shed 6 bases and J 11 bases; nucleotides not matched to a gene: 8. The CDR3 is CASRPTGGRPPLHF. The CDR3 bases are TGTGCCAGCAGACCGACAGGGGGGAGGCCACCCCTCCACTTT. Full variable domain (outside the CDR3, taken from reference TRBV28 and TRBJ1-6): DVKVTQSSRYLVKRTGEKVFLECVQDMDHENMFWYRQDPGLGLRLIYFSYDVKMKEKGDIPEGYSVSREKKERFSLILESASTNQTSMYLCASRPTGGRPPLHFGNGTRLTVT.

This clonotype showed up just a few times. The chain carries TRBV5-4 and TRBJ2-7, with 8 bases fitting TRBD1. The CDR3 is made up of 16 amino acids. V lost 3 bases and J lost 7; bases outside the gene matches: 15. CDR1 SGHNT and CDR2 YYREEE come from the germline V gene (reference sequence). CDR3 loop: CASSSYLDREPLEQYF. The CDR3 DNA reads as TGTGCCAGCAGCTCATACCTGGACAGGGAACCCTTGGAGCAGTACTTC.

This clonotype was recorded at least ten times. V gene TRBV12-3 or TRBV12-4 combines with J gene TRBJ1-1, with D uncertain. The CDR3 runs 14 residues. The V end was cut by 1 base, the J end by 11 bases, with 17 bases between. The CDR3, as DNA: TGTGCCAGCAGTTTAGGGCAATATATTCGAGATGCTTTCTTT. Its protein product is CASSLGQYIRDAFF.

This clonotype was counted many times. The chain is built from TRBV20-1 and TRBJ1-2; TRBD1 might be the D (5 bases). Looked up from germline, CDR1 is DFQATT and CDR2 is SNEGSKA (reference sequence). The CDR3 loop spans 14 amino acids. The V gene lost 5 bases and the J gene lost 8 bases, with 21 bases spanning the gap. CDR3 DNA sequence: TGCAGTGCTGCCGAGCCGGCAGGGTTAGGCGGCTACACCTTC. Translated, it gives CSAAEPAGLGGYTF.

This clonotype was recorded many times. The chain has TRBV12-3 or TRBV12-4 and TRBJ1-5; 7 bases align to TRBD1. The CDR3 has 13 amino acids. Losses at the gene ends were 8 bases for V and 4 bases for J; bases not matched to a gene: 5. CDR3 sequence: CASARDSNQPQHF. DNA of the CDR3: TGTGCCAGCGCCCGGGACAGTAATCAGCCCCAGCATTTT.

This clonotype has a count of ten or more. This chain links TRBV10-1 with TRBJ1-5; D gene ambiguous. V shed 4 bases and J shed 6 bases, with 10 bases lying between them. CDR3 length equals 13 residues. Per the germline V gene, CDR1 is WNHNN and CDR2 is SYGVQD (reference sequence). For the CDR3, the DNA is TGCGCCAGCAGTGGAGGAGGCGGTCAGCCCCAGCATTTT. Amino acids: CASSGGGGQPQHF.

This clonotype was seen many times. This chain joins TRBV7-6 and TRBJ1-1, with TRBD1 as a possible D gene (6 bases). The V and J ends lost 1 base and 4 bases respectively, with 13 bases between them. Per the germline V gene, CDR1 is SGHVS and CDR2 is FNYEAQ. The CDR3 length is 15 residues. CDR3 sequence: CASSLGAGVTTEAFF. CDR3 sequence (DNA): TGTGCCAGCAGCTTAGGGGCAGGGGTTACCACTGAAGCTTTCTTT.

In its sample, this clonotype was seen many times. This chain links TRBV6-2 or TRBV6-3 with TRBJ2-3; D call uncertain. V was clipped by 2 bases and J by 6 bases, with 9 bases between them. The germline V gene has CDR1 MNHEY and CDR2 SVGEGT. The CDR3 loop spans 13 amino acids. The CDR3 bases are TGTGCCAGCAGTTACAACACTGGGGATACGCAGTATTTT. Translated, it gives CASSYNTGDTQYF.

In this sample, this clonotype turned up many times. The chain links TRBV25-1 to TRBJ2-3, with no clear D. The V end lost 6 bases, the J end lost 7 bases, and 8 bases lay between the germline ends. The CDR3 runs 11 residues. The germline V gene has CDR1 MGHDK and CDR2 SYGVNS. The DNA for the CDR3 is TGTGCCAGCAGCGGTGGAAATACGCAGTATTTT. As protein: CASSGGNTQYF. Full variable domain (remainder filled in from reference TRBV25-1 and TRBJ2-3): EADIYQTPRYLVIGTGKKITLECSQTMGHDKMYWYQQDPGMELHLIHYSYGVNSTEKGDLSSESTVSRIRTEHFPLTLESARPSHTSQYLCASSGGNTQYFGPGTRLTVL.

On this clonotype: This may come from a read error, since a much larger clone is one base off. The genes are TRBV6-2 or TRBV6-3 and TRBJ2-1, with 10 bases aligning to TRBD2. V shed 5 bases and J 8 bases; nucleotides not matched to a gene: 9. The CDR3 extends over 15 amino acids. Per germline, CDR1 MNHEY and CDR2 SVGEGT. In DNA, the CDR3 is TGTGCCAGCAGTATACTAGCGGGGCCTACTGATGAGCAGTTCTTC. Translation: CASSILAGPTDEQFF.

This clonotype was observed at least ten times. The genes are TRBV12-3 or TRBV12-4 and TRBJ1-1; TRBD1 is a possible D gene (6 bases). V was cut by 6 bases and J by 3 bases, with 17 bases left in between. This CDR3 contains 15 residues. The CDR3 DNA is TGTGCCAGCAGCCCCCAGGACAGAATCTACACTGAAGCTTTCTTT. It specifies CASSPQDRIYTEAFF.